This T cell receptor beta chain stems from a study of T cell changes during pregnancy in multiple sclerosis (dated by TCRdb to 2018 to 2020). About the full investigation: Changes in the T cell repertoire over the course of pregnancy were examined in this study in women with multiple sclerosis.

The germline V and J ends show losses of 6 bases and 0 bases respectively, and no gene match explains 4 bases of the junction. Measured from the cysteine to the phenylalanine, the CDR3 is 16 residues long. The CDR3 DNA has 48 bases and is translated from base 1. CDR1 MRHNA and CDR2 SNTAGT were looked up in the germline V gene. The protocol used for the library was the immunoSEQ multiplex PCR assay. The table comes from immuneACCESS by way of TCRdb, which keeps in-frame sequences with V and J called. Part of the clones is missing from these tables; in studies checked, under half for an unresolved V gene and the rest for unknown reasons. The sample table contains over 30,000 clones; only one count was recorded for 80% to 90% of them. Around 3.4% of the sample rests with the top ten. About this clone itself: Its antigen is not yet known. Per-nucleotide qualities are absent, and no much larger clonotype sits a single base away.

This material consisted of CD8+ T cells from peripheral blood mononuclear cells, taken in the third trimester of pregnancy. The clonotype originates from a female donor with multiple sclerosis, enrolled in a pregnancy study. The chain employs TRBV6-4 and TRBJ2-1; 11 nucleotides in the junction match TRBD2. The nucleotide sequence is given as TGTGCCAGCAGCGTAGCGGGGGGGAGCTCCTACAATGAGCAGTTCTTC. It is translated as CASSVAGGSSYNEQFF.